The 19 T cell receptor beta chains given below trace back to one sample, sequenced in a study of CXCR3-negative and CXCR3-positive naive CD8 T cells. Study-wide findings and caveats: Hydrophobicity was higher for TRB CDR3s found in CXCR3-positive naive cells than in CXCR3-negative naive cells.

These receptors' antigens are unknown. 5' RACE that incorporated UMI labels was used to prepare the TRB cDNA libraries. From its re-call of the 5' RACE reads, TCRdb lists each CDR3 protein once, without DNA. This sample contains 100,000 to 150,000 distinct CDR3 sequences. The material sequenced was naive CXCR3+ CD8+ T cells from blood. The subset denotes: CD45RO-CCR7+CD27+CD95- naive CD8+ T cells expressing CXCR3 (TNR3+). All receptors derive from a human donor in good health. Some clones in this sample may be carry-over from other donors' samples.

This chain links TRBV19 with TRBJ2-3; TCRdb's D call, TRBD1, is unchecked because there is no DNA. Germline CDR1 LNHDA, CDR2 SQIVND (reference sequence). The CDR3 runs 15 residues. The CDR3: CASSMGGVYTDTQYF. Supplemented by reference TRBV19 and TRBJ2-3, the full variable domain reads DGGITQSPKYLFRKEGQNVTLSCEQNLNHDAMYWYRQDPGQGLRLIYYSQIVNDFQKGDIAEGYSVSREKKESFPLTVTSAQKNPTAFYLCASSMGGVYTDTQYFGPGTRLTVL.

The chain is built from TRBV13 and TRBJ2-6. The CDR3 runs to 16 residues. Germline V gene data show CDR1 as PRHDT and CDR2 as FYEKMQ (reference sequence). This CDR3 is CASSPTLGSGANVLTF.

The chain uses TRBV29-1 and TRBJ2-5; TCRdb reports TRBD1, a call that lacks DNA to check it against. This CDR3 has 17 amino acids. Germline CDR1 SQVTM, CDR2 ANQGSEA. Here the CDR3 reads CSVERGESARAYETQYF.

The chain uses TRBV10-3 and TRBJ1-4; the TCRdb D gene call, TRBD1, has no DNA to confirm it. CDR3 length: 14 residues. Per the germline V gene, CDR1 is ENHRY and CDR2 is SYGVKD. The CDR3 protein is CAIRGTGVAEKLFF.

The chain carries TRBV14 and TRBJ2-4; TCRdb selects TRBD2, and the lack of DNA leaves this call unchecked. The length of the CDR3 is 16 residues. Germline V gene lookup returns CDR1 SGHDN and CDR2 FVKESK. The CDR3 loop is CASSQWGLLAKNIQYF.

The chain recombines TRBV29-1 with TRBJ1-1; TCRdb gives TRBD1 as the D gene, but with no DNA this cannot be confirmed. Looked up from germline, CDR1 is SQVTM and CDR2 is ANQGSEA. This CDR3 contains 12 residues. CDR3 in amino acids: CSVGQGGTEAFF. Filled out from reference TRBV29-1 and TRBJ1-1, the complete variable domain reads SAVISQKPSRDICQRGTSLTIQCQVDSQVTMMFWYRQQPGQSLTLIATANQGSEATYESGFVIDKFPISRPNLTFSTLTVSNMSPEDSSIYLCSVGQGGTEAFFGQGTRLTVV.

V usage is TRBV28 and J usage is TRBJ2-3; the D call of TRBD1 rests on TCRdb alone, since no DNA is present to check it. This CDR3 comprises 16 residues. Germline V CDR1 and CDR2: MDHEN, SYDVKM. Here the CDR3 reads CASSPAPRGGTDTQYF.

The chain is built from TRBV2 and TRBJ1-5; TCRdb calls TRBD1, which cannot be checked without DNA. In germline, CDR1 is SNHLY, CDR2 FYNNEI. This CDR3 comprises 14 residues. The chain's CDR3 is CASSQQGYNQPQHF.

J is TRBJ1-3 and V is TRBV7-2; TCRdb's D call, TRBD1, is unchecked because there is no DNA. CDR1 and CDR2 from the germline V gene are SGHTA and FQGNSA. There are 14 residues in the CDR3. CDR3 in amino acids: CASNPGGVGNTIYF.

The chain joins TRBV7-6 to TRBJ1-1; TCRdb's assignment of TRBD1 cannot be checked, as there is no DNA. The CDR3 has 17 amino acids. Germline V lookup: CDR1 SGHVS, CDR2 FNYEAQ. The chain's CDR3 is CASSLVGGGRANTEAFF.

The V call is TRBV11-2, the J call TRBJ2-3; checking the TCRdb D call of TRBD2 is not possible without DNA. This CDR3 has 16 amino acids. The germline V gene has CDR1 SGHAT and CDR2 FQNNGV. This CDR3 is CASSLDYGRATDTQYF. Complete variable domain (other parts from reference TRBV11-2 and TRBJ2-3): EAGVAQSPRYKIIEKRQSVAFWCNPISGHATLYWYQQILGQGPKLLIQFQNNGVVDDSQLPKDRFSAERLKGVDSTLKIQPAKLEDSAVYLCASSLDYGRATDTQYFGPGTRLTVL.

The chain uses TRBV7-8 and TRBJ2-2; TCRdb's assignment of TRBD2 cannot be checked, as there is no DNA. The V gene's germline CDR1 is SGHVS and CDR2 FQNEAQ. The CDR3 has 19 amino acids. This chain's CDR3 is CASSLPSVGTSGTTGELFF.

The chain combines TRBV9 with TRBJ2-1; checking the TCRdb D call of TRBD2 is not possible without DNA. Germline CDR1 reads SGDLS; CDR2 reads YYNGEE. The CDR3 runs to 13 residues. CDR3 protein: CASSAGGYNEQFF.

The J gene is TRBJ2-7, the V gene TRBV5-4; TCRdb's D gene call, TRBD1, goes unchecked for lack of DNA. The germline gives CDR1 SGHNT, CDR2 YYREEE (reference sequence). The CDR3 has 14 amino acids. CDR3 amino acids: CASSSGDKVYEQYF.

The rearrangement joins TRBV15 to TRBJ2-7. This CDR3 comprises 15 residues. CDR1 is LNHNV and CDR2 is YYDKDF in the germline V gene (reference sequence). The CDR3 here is CATSRDSSVTYEQYF.

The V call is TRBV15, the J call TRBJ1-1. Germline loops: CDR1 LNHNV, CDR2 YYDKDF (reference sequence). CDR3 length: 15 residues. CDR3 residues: CATSGDRLRGTEAFF. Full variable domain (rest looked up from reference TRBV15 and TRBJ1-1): DAMVIQNPRYQVTQFGKPVTLSCSQTLNHNVMYWYQQKSSQAPKLLFHYYDKDFNNEADTPDNFQSRRPNTSFCFLDIRSPGLGDTAMYLCATSGDRLRGTEAFFGQGTRLTVV.

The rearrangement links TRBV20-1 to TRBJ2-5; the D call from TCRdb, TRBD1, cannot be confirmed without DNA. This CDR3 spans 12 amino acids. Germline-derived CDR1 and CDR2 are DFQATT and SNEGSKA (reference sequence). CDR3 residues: CSASMGGETQYF.

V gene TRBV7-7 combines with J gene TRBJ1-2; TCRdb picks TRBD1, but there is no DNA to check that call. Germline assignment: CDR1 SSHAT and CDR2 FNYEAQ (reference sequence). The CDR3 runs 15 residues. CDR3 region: CASSVPGQGDYGYTF.

The CDR3 loop is CASSSPMGSYNEQFF. The V call is TRBV7-2, the J call TRBJ2-1. This CDR3 spans 15 amino acids. CDR1 and CDR2 from the germline V gene are SGHTA and FQGNSA. Filled out from reference TRBV7-2 and TRBJ2-1, the complete variable domain reads GAGVSQSPSNKVTEKGKDVELRCDPISGHTALYWYRQSLGQGLEFLIYFQGNSAPDKSGLPSDRFSAERTGGSVSTLTIQRTQQEDSAVYLCASSSPMGSYNEQFFGPGTRLTVL.